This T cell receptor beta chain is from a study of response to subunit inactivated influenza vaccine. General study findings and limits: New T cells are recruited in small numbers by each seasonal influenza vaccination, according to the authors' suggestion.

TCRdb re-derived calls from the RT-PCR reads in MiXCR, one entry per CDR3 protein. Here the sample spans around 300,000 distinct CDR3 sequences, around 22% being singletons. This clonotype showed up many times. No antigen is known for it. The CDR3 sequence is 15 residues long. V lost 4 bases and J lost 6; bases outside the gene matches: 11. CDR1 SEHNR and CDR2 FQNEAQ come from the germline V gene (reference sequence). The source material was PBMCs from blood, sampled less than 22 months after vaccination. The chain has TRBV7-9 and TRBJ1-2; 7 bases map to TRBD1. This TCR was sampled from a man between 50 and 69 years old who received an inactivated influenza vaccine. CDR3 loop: CASSSGSRDRNGYTF. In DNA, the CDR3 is TGTGCCAGCAGCTCTGGAAGCCGGGACAGAAATGGCTACACCTTC.